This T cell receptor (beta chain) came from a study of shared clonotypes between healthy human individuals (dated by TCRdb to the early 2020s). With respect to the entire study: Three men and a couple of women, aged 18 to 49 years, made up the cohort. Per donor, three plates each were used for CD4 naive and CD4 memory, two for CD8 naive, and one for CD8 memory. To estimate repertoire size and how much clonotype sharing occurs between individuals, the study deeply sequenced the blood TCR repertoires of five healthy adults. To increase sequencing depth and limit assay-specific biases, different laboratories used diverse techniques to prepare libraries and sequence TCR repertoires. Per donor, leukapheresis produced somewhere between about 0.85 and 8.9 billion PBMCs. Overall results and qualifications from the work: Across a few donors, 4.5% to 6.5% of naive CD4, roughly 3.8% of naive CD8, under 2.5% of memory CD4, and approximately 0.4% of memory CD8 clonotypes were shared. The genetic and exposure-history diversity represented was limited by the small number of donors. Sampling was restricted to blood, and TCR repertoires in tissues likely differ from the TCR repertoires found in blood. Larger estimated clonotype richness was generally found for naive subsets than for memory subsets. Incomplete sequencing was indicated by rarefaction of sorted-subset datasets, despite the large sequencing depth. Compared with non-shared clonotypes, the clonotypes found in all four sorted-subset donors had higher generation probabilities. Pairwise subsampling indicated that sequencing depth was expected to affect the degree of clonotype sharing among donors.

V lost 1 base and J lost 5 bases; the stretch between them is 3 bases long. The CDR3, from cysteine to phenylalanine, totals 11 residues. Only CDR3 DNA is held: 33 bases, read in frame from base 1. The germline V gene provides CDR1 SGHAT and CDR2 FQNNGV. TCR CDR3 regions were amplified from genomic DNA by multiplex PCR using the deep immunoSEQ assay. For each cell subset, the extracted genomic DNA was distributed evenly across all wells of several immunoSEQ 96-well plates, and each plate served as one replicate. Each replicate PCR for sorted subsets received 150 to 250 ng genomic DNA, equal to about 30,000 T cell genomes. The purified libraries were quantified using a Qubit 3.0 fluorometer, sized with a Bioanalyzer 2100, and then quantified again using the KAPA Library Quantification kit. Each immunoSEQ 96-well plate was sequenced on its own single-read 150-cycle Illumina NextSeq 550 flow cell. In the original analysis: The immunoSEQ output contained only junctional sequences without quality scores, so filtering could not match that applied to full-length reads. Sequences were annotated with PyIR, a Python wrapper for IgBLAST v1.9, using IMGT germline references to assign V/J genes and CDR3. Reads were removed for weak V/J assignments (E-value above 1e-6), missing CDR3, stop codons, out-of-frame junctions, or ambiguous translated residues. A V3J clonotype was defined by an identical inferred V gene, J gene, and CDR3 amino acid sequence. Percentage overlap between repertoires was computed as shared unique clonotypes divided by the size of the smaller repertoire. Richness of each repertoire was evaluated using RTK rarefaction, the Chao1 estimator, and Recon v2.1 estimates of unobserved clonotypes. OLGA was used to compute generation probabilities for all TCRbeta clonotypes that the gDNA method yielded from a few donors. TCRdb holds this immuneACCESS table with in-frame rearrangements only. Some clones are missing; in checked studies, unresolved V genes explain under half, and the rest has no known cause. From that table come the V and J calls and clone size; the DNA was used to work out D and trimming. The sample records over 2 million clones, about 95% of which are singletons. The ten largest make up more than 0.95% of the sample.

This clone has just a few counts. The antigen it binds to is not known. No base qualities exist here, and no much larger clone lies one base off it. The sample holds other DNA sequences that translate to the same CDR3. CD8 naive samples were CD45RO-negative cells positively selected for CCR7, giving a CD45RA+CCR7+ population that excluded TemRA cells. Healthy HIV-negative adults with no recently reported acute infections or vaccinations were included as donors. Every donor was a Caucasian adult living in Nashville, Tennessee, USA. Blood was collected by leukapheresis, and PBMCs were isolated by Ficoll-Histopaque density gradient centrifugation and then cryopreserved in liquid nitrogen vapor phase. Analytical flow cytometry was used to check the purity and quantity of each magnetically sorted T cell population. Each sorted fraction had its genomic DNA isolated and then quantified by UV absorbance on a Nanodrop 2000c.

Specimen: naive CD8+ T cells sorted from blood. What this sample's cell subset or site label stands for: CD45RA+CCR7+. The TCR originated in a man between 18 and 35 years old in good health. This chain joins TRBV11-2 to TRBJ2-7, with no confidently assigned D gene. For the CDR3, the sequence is CASSLAHEQYF. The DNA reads TGTGCCAGCAGCTTAGCCCACGAGCAGTACTTC.